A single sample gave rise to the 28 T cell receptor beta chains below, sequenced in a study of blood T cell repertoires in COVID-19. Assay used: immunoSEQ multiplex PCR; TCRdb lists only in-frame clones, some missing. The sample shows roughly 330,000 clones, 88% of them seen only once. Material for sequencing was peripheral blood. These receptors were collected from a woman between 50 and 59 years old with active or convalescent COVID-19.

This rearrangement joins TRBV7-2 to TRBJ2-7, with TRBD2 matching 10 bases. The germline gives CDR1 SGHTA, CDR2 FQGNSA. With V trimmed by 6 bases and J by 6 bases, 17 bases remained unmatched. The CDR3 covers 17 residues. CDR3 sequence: CASRRLAGLEAPREQYF. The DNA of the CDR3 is TGTGCCAGCAGAAGACTAGCGGGCCTGGAGGCGCCGCGCGAGCAGTACTTC.

The CDR3 region is CASSHGTGDNTEAFF. The DNA for the CDR3 is TGTGCCAGCAGCCACGGGACAGGGGATAACACTGAAGCTTTCTTT. The chain joins TRBV16 to TRBJ1-1; 10 nucleotides agree with TRBD1. V lost 3 bases and J lost 2; bases outside the gene matches: 3. The CDR3 has 15 residues. Per the germline V gene, CDR1 is KGHSY and CDR2 is FQNENV.

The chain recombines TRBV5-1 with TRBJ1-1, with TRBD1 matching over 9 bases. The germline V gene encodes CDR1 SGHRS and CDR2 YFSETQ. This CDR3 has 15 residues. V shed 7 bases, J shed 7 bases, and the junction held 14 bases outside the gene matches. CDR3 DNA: TGCGCCAGCGCCCCCCCCGTACAGGGGGCGGGTGAAGCTTTCTTT. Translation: CASAPPVQGAGEAFF.

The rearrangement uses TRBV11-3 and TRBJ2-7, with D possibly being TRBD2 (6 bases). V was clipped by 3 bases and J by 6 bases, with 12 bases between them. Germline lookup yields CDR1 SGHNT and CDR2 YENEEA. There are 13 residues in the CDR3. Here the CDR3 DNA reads TGTGCCAGCAGCTTGGGACCCGGGAGCGAGCAGTACTTC. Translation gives CASSLGPGSEQYF.

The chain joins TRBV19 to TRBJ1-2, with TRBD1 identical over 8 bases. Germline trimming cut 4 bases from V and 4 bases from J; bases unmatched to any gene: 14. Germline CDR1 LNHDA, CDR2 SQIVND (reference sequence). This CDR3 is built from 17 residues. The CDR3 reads CASSTYFKGTGSYGYTF. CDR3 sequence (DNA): TGTGCCAGTAGTACATATTTCAAGGGGACAGGTTCCTATGGCTACACCTTC.

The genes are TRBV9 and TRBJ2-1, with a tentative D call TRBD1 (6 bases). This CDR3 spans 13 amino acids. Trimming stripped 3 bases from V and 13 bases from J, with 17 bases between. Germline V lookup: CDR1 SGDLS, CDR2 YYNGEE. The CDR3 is CASSATGQFPQFF. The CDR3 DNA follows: TGTGCCAGCAGCGCCACCGGACAGTTTCCTCAGTTCTTC.

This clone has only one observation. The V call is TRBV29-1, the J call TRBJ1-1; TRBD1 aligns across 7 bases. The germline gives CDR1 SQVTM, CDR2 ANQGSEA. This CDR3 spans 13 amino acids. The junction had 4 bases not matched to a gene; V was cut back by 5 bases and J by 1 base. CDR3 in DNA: TGCAGCGTTTTAAGGGGGCGGAACACTGAAGCTTTCTTT. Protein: CSVLRGRNTEAFF.

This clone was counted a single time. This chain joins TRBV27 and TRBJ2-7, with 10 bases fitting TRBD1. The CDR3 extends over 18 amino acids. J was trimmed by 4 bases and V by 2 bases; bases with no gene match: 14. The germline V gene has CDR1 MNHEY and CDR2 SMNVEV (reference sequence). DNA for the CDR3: TGTGCCAGCAGTTTAAACCCCTCCCGGACAGGGGGAGTTTACGAGCAGTACTTC. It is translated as CASSLNPSRTGGVYEQYF.

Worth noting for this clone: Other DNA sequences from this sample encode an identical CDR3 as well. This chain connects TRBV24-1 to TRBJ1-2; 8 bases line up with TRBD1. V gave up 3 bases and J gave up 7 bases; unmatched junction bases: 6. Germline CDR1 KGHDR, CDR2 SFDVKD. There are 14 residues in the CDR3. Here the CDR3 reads CATSDPGQGSGYTF. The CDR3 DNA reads TGTGCCACCAGTGATCCTGGACAGGGATCTGGCTACACCTTC.

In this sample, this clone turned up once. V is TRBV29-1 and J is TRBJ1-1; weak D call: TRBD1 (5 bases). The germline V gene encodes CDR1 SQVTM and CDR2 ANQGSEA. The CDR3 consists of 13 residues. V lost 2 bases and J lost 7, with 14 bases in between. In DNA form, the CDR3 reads TGCAGCGTTGAAATCGGGGGGAAAGATGAAGCTTTCTTT. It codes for CSVEIGGKDEAFF.

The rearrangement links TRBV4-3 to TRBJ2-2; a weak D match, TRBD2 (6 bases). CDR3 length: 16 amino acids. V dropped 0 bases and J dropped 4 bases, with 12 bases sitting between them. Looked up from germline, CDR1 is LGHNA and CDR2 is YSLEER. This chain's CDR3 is CASSQDSGSFTGELFF. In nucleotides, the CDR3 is TGCGCCAGCAGCCAAGATAGCGGAAGTTTCACCGGGGAGCTGTTTTTT.

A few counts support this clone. CDR3 sequence reads: CASSLTGLGAEAFF. The CDR3 nucleotides are TGTGCCAGTAGTTTAACAGGGTTGGGAGCCGAAGCTTTCTTT. V usage is TRBV19 and J usage is TRBJ1-1; possible D gene TRBD1, 6 bases. V lost 5 bases and J lost 8, with 18 bases in between. This CDR3 region has 14 residues. CDR1 and CDR2 (germline): LNHDA, SQIVND (reference sequence).

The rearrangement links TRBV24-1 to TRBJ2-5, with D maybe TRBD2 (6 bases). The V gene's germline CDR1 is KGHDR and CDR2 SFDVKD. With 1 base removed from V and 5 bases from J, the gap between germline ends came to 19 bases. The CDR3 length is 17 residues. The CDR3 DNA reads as TGTGCCACCAGTGATTTAGGACTCGGGGGAAGCAGGGAGACCCAGTACTTC. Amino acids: CATSDLGLGGSRETQYF.

In DNA, the CDR3 is TGTGCCAGCAGCTTATTGCGGGGGATGAACACTGAAGCTTTCTTT. Protein: CASSLLRGMNTEAFF. V is TRBV7-2 and J is TRBJ1-1; possibly TRBD1 for D (5 bases). The length of the CDR3 is 15 residues. Looked up from germline, CDR1 is SGHTA and CDR2 is FQGNSA. Trimming shortened V by 2 bases and J by 0 bases, and 10 bases separated the two germline ends. The variable domain in full, completed from reference TRBV7-2 and TRBJ1-1, reads GAGVSQSPSNKVTEKGKDVELRCDPISGHTALYWYRQSLGQGLEFLIYFQGNSAPDKSGLPSDRFSAERTGGSVSTLTIQRTQQEDSAVYLCASSLLRGMNTEAFFGQGTRLTVV.

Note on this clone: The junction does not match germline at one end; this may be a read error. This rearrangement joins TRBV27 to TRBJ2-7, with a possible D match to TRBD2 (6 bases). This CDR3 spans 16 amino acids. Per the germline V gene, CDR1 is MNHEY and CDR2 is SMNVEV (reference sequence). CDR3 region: CASSSPGLLISHEQYF. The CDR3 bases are TGTGCCAGCAGTTCCCCGGGACTCCTGATCTCCCACGAGCAGTACTTC.

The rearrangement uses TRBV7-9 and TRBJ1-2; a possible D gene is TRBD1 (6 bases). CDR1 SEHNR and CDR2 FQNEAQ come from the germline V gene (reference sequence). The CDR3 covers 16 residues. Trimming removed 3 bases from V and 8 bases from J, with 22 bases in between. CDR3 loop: CASSLESGRGSGGYTF. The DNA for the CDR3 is TGTGCCAGCAGCTTGGAAAGCGGTAGGGGGTCTGGAGGCTACACCTTC.

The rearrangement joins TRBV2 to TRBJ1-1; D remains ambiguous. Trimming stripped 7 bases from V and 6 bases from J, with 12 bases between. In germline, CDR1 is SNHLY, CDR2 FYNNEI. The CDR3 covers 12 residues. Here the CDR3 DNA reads TGTGCCAGCAAGAGGGATAACGCTGAAGCTTTCTTT. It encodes CASKRDNAEAFF.

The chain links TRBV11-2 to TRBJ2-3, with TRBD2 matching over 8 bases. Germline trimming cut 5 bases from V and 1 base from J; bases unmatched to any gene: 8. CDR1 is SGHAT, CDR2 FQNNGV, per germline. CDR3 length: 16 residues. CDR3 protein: CASSGANSGGTDTQYF. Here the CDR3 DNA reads TGTGCCAGCAGCGGAGCGAATAGCGGGGGCACAGATACGCAGTATTTT.

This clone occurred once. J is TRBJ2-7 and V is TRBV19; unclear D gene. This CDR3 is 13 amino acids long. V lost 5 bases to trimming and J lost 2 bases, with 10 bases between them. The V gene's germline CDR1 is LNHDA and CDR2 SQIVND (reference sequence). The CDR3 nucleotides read TGTGCCAGTAGTGGCGGCAGAACCTACGAGCAGTACTTC. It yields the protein CASSGGRTYEQYF.

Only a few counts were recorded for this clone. CDR3 sequence (DNA): TGTGCCAGTAGGCTATGGGACAGTTCGGGAAACACCATATATTTT. Encoded protein: CASRLWDSSGNTIYF. The V and J genes are TRBV19 and TRBJ1-3; 7 bases fit TRBD1. The V gene's germline CDR1 is LNHDA and CDR2 SQIVND (reference sequence). The CDR3 contains 15 residues. V trimming: 6 bases; J trimming: 4 bases; junction bases outside the gene matches: 9.

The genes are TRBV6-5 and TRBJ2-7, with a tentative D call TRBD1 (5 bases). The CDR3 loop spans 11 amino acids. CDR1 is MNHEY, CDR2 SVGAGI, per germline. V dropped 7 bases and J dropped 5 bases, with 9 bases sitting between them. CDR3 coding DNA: TGTGCCAGCAATAGGGGTCACGAGCAGTACTTC. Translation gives CASNRGHEQYF.

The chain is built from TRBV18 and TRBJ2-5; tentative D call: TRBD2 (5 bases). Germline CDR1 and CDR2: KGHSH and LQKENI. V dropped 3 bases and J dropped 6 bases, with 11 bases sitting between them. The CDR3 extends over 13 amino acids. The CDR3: CASSPGDRKTQYF. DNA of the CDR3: TGTGCCAGCTCACCGGGAGATAGGAAGACCCAGTACTTC.

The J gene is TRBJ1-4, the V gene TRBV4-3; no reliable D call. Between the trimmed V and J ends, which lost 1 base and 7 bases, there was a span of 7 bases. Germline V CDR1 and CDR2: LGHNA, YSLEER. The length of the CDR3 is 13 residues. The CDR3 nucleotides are TGCGCCAGCAGCCAAGTGGCTTCTGAAAAACTGTTTTTT. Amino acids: CASSQVASEKLFF.

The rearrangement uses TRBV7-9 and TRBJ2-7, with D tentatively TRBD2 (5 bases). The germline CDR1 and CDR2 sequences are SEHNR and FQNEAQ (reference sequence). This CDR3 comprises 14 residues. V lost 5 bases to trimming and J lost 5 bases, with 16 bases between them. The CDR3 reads CASSRVIAGDEQYF. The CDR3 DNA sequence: TGTGCCAGCAGCCGGGTTATCGCGGGTGACGAGCAGTACTTC.

DNA for the CDR3: TGTGCCAGCAGTTACTCCTATAGCGGGCTCGCTGAGCAGTTCTTC. This translates into CASSYSYSGLAEQFF. The genes are TRBV6-2 or TRBV6-3 and TRBJ2-1; 7 bases are a match to TRBD2. The CDR3 is 15 amino acids. CDR1 is MNHEY, CDR2 SVGEGT, per germline. V dropped 0 bases and J dropped 9; count of bases not matched to a gene: 8.

CDR3 amino acids: CASSFLLGGQDTEAFF. DNA of the CDR3: TGTGCCAGCAGTTTTCTTTTAGGAGGGCAGGACACTGAAGCTTTCTTT. V gene TRBV27 combines with J gene TRBJ1-1; D is unresolved. Germline CDR1 and CDR2: MNHEY and SMNVEV (reference sequence). V lost 3 bases and J 3 bases, leaving 17 bases between the germline ends. This CDR3 has 16 residues.

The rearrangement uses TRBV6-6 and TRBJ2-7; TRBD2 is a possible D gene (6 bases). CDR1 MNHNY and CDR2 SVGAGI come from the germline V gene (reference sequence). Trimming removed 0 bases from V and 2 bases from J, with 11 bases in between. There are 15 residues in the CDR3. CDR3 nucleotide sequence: TGTGCCAGCAGTTACTCGACGGGAGAGACCTACGAGCAGTACTTC. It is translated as CASSYSTGETYEQYF.

In DNA, the CDR3 is TGTGCCAGCAGCTTAGTTCAGTCCACAGATACGCAGTATTTT. Its protein is CASSLVQSTDTQYF. J is TRBJ2-3 and V is TRBV13; D unresolved. The CDR3 length is 14 residues. Germline CDR1 PRHDT, CDR2 FYEKMQ (reference sequence). V gave up 1 base and J gave up 2 bases, with 7 bases separating them.